Only one count was recorded for the clone carrying this T cell receptor (beta chain). This entry belongs to a study of blood T cell repertoires in COVID-19. Some clones are missing from TCRdb's copy, which holds only in-frame ones; the method was immunoSEQ multiplex PCR. The data contain 70,000 or so clones, about nine tenths of them singletons. V lost 4 bases and J lost 6, with 14 bases in between. CDR1 is LGHDT and CDR2 is YNNKEL in the germline V gene (reference sequence). The CDR3 consists of 14 residues. Sequenced input: peripheral blood. The sequence was obtained from a woman older than 75 with active COVID-19. The rearrangement joins TRBV3-1 (or the pseudogene TRBV3-2) to TRBJ2-3; D is possibly TRBD2 (5 bases). In DNA form, the CDR3 reads TGTGCCAGCAGCCTCCCCGGGATGAGGGATACGCAGTATTTT. This sequence encodes CASSLPGMRDTQYF.